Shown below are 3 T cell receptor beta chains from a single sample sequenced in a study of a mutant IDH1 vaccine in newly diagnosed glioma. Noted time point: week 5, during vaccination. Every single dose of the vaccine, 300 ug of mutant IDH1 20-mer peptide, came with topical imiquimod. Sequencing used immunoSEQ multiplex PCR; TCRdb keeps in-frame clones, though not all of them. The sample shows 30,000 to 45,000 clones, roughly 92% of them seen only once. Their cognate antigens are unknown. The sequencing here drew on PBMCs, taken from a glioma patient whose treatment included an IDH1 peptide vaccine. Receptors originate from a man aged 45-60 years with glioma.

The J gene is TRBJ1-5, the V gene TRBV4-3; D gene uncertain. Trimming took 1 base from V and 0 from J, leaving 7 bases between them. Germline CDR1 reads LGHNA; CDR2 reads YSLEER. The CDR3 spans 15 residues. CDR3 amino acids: CASSQGQYSNQPQHF. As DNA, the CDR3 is TGCGCCAGCAGCCAAGGCCAATATAGCAATCAGCCCCAGCATTTT.

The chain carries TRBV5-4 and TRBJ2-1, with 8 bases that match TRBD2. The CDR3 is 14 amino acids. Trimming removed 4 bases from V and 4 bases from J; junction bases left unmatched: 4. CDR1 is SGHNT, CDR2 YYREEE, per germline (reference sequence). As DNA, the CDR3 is TGTGCCAGCAGCCTAGCGGGTATGTACAATGAGCAGTTCTTC. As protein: CASSLAGMYNEQFF.

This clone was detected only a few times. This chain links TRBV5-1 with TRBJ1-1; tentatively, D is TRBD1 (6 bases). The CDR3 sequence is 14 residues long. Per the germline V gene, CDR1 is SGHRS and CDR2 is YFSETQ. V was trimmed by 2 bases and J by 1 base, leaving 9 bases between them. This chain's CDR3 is CASSLRGANTEAFF. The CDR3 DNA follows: TGCGCCAGCAGCTTAAGGGGGGCGAACACTGAAGCTTTCTTT.